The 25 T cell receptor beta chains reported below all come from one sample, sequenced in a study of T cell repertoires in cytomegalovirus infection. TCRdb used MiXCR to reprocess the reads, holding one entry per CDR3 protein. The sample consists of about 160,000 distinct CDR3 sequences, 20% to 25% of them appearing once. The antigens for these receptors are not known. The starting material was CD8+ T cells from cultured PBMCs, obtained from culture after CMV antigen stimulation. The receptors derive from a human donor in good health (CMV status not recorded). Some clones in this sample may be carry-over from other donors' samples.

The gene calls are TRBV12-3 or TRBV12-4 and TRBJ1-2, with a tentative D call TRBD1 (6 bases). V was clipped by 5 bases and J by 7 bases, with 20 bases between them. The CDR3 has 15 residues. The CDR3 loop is CASSGGHLLASGYTF. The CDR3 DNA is TGTGCCAGCAGTGGGGGACACCTACTCGCAAGTGGCTACACCTTC.

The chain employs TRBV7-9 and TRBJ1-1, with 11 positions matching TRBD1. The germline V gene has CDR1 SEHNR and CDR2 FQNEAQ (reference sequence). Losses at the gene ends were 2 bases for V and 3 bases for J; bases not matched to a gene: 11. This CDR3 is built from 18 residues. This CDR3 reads CASSLYPRDRGVDTEAFF. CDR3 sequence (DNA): TGTGCCAGCAGCTTATACCCCCGGGACAGGGGGGTAGACACTGAAGCTTTCTTT.

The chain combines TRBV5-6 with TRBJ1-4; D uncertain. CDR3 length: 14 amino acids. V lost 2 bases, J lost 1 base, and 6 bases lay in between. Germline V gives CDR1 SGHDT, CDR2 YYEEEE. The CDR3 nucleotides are TGTGCCAGCAGCTTTCAGAGAACTAATGAAAAACTGTTTTTT. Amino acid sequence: CASSFQRTNEKLFF.

CDR3 sequence (DNA): TGCAGTGCTAGAGATTGGGTAGCGGGGGGTGCGGATACGCAGTATTTT. This codes for CSARDWVAGGADTQYF. The V call is TRBV20-1, the J call TRBJ2-3, with 10 bases fitting TRBD2. The germline V gene encodes CDR1 DFQATT and CDR2 SNEGSKA (reference sequence). With 0 bases clipped from V and 6 bases from J, the junction kept 9 bases outside the gene matches. The CDR3 has 16 residues.

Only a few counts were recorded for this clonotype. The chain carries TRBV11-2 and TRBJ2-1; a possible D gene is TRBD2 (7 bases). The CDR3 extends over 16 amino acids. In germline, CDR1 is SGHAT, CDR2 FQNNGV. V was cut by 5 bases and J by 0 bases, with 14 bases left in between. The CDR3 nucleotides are TGTGCCAGCAGCCTAAGGAGGGGGGGCTCCTACAATGAGCAGTTCTTC. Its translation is CASSLRRGGSYNEQFF.

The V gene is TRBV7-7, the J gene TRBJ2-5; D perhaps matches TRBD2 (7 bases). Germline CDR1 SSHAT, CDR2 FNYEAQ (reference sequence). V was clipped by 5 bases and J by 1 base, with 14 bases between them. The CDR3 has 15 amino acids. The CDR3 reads CASSLLAGAQETQYF. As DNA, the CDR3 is TGTGCCAGCAGCCTTCTCGCGGGGGCCCAAGAGACCCAGTACTTC.

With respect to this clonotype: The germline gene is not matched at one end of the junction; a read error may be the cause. CDR3 bases: TGCGTCAGCAGCCAAGTTGACCCGACAGGGGCAATCACAGATACGCAGTATTTT. It translates to CVSSQVDPTGAITDTQYF. The chain employs TRBV4-1 and TRBJ2-3; 8 positions match TRBD1. This CDR3 contains 18 residues. CDR1 and CDR2 (germline): MGHRA, YSYEKL.

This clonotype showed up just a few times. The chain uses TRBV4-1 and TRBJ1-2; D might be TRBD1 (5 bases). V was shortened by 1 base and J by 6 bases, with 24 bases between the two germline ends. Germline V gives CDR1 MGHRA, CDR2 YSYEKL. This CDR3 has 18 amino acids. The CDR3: CASSQVPGTARGSDGYTF. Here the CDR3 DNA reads TGCGCCAGCAGCCAAGTCCCCGGGACCGCCCGGGGGTCGGATGGCTACACCTTC.

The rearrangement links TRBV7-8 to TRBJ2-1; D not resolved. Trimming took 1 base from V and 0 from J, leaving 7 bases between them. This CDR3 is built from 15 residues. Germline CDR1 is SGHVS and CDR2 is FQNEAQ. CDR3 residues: CASSLELLSYNEQFF. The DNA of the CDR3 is TGTGCCAGCAGCTTAGAACTTCTCTCCTACAATGAGCAGTTCTTC.

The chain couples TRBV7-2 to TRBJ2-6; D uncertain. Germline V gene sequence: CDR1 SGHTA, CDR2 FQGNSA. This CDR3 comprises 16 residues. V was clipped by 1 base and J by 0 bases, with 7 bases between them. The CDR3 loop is CASSLVLRSGANVLTF. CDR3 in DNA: TGTGCCAGCAGCTTAGTTTTGCGCTCTGGGGCCAACGTCCTGACTTTC.

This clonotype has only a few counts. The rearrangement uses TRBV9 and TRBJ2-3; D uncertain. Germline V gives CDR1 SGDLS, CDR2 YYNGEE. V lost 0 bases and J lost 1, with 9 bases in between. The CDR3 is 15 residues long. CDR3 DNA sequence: TGTGCCAGCAGCGTAGCATTAACGGGCACAGATACGCAGTATTTT. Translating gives CASSVALTGTDTQYF.

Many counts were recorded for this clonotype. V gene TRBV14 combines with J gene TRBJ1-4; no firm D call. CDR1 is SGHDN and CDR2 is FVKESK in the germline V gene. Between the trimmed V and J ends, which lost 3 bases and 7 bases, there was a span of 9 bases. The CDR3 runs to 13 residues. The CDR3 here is CASSHWRAEKLFF. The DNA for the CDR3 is TGTGCCAGCAGCCACTGGAGGGCTGAAAAACTGTTTTTT.

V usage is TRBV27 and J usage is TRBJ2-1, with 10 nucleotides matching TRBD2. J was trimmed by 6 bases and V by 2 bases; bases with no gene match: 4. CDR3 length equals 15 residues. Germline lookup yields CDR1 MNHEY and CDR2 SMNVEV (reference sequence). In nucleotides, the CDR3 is TGTGCCAGCAGTTTAAGCGGGGGGGCCCCCAATGAGCAGTTCTTC. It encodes CASSLSGGAPNEQFF.

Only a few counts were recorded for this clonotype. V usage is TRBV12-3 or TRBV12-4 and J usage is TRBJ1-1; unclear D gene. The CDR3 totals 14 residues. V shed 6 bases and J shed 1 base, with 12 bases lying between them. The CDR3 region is CASSLTEGNTEAFF. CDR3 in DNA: TGTGCCAGCAGCCTGACGGAGGGGAACACTGAAGCTTTCTTT.

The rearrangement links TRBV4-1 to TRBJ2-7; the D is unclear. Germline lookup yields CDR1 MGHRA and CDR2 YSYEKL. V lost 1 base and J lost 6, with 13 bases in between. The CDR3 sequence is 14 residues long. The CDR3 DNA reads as TGCGCCAGCAGCCAAGCCCCTGGCCGTCCCGAGCAGTACTTC. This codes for CASSQAPGRPEQYF.

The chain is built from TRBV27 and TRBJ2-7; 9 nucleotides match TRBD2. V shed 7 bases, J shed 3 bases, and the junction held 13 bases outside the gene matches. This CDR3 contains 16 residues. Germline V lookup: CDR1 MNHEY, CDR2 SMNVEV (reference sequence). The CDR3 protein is CASTRRLAGGIYEQYF. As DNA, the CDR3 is TGTGCCAGCACTAGACGCCTGGCGGGGGGGATCTACGAGCAGTACTTC.

CDR3 sequence (DNA): TGTGCCAGCAGCCTTCAGGGGTTAATGAATGAGCAGTTCTTC. The encoded protein is CASSLQGLMNEQFF. The genes are TRBV11-2 and TRBJ2-1, with D possibly being TRBD1 (6 bases). Per the germline V gene, CDR1 is SGHAT and CDR2 is FQNNGV. The CDR3 is 14 amino acids. V lost 5 bases, J lost 7 bases, and 15 bases lay in between.

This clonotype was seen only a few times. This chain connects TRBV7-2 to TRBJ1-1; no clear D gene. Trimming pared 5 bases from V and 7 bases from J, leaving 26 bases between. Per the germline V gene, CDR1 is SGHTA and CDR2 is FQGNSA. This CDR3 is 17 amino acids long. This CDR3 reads CASSLRKGGVFSDEAFF. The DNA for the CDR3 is TGTGCCAGCAGCCTCCGAAAGGGTGGGGTTTTCAGTGATGAAGCTTTCTTT.

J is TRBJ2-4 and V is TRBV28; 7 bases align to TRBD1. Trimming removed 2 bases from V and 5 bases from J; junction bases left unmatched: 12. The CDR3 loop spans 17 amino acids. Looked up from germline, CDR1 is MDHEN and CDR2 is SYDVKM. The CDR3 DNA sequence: TGTGCCAGCAGTTTAGCCAGAATGGACAGGCCAGAAAACATTCAGTACTTC. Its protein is CASSLARMDRPENIQYF.

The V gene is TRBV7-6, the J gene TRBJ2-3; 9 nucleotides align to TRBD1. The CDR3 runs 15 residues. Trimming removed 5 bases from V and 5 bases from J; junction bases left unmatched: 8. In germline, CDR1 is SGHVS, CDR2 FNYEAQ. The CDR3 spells CASSRDGTGRDTQYF. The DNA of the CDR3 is TGTGCCAGCAGCCGAGATGGGACAGGGAGAGATACGCAGTATTTT.

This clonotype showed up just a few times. The CDR3 protein is CASRHRDRVYEQYF. The CDR3 DNA sequence: TGTGCCAGCAGGCACCGGGACAGGGTCTACGAGCAGTACTTC. J is TRBJ2-7 and V is TRBV28; 9 bases agree with TRBD1. The CDR3 is made up of 14 amino acids. The germline CDR1 and CDR2 sequences are MDHEN and SYDVKM. J was trimmed by 3 bases and V by 6 bases; bases with no gene match: 6. The entire variable domain, with the rest obtained from reference TRBV28 and TRBJ2-7, is as follows: DVKVTQSSRYLVKRTGEKVFLECVQDMDHENMFWYRQDPGLGLRLIYFSYDVKMKEKGDIPEGYSVSREKKERFSLILESASTNQTSMYLCASRHRDRVYEQYFGPGTRLTVT.

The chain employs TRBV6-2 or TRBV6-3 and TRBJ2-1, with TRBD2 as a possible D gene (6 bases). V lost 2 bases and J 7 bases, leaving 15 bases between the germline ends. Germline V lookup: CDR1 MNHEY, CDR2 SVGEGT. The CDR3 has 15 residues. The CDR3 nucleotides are TGTGCCAGCAGTTACCCTCGGGAGTTCAGTAATGAGCAGTTCTTC. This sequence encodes CASSYPREFSNEQFF.

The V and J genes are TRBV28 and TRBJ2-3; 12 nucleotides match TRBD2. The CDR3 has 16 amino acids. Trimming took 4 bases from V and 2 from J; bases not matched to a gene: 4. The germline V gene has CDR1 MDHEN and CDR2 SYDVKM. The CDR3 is CASSSGLAGPTDTQYF. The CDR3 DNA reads TGTGCCAGCAGTTCCGGACTAGCGGGGCCCACAGATACGCAGTATTTT. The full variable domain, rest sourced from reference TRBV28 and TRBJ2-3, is DVKVTQSSRYLVKRTGEKVFLECVQDMDHENMFWYRQDPGLGLRLIYFSYDVKMKEKGDIPEGYSVSREKKERFSLILESASTNQTSMYLCASSSGLAGPTDTQYFGPGTRLTVL.

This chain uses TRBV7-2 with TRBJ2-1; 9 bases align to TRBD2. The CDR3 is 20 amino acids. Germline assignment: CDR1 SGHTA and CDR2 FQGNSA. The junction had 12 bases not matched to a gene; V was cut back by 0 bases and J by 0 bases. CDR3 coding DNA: TGTGCCAGCAGCTTAGCGTCGAGTAGCGGGGGTCTTAGCTCCTACAATGAGCAGTTCTTC. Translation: CASSLASSSGGLSSYNEQFF.

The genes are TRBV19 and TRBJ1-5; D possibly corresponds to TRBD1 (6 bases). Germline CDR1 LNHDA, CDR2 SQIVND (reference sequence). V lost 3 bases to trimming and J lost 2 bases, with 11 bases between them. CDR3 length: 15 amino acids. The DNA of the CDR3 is TGTGCCAGTAGTATGCCCCGACAGGGCAATCAGCCCCAGCATTTT. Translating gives CASSMPRQGNQPQHF.